Listed here are 14 T cell receptor beta chains from one sample, sequenced in a study of T cell responses to AZD1222 COVID-19 vaccine. Produced via immunoSEQ multiplex PCR; TCRdb's table is partial and in-frame only. Here the sample spans 150,000 to 180,000 clones, about nine tenths being singletons. Sequenced here: peripheral blood, sampled 28 days after the second AZD1222 dose. These receptors were taken from an adult who received the AZD1222 COVID-19 vaccine.

The V gene is TRBV6-2 or TRBV6-3, the J gene TRBJ2-3, with D hard to call. V lost 4 bases to trimming and J lost 8 bases, with 10 bases between them. The CDR3 is made up of 12 amino acids. The germline CDR1 and CDR2 sequences are MNHEY and SVGEGT. The CDR3 reads CASSSTVGTQYF. DNA of the CDR3: TGTGCCAGCAGTTCCACTGTGGGTACGCAGTATTTT.

The sample holds a few counts of this clone. The chain links TRBV28 to TRBJ2-3, with 8 nucleotides matching TRBD2. Germline lookup yields CDR1 MDHEN and CDR2 SYDVKM. V lost 3 bases to trimming and J lost 3 bases; unmatched junction nucleotides: 8. The CDR3 length is 16 residues. The chain's CDR3 is CASSFWELAVTDTQYF. In DNA, the CDR3 is TGTGCCAGCAGTTTTTGGGAACTAGCGGTTACAGATACGCAGTATTTT.

The rearrangement uses TRBV27 and TRBJ2-7; tentative D call: TRBD1 (5 bases). Trimming shortened V by 8 bases and J by 6 bases, and 17 bases separated the two germline ends. This CDR3 has 13 residues. Germline V gene data show CDR1 as MNHEY and CDR2 as SMNVEV (reference sequence). The CDR3 region has the DNA TGTGCCAGCGGTCGACAGAAAAGACGCGAGCAGTACTTC. This encodes CASGRQKRREQYF.

This clone came up a few times. The V gene is TRBV18, the J gene TRBJ2-7, with D perhaps TRBD1 or TRBD2 (5 bases each). V was trimmed by 3 bases and J by 2 bases, leaving 11 bases between them. There are 14 residues in the CDR3. Per the germline V gene, CDR1 is KGHSH and CDR2 is LQKENI. CDR3 sequence reads: CASSPSRGAYEQYF. The CDR3 DNA is TGTGCCAGCTCACCCAGCCGGGGCGCCTACGAGCAGTACTTC.

The V and J genes are TRBV7-9 and TRBJ2-3; 7 positions match TRBD1. V lost 5 bases to trimming and J lost 4 bases; unmatched junction nucleotides: 12. The CDR3 has 16 residues. The germline V gene encodes CDR1 SEHNR and CDR2 FQNEAQ (reference sequence). The CDR3 nucleotides are TGTGCCAGCAGCAGCTTTGCAGGGGGAAGCGCAGATACGCAGTATTTT. Protein sequence: CASSSFAGGSADTQYF.

The chain uses TRBV11-2 and TRBJ2-3; either TRBD1 or TRBD2 may supply D (6 bases each). The germline V gene has CDR1 SGHAT and CDR2 FQNNGV. The V end lost 5 bases, the J end lost 4 bases, and 16 bases lay between the germline ends. The CDR3 contains 15 residues. The CDR3 sequence is CASSPRIRGADTQYF. The CDR3 nucleotides read TGTGCCAGCAGCCCCCGAATTAGGGGGGCAGATACGCAGTATTTT.

The rearrangement joins TRBV15 to TRBJ1-4; tentative D call: TRBD1 (5 bases). Germline-derived CDR1 and CDR2 are LNHNV and YYDKDF (reference sequence). V lost 5 bases and J 6 bases, leaving 7 bases between the germline ends. This CDR3 is built from 12 residues. CDR3 residues: CATSWGDEKLFF. As DNA, the CDR3 is TGTGCCACCAGCTGGGGGGATGAAAAACTGTTTTTT.

The chain has TRBV18 and TRBJ2-5, with 12 positions matching TRBD2. Germline trimming cut 5 bases from V and 0 bases from J; bases unmatched to any gene: 4. Germline lookup yields CDR1 KGHSH and CDR2 LQKENI. CDR3 length equals 16 residues. CDR3 in amino acids: CASSSLAGGYQETQYF. Here the CDR3 DNA reads TGTGCCAGCTCATCACTAGCGGGGGGATACCAAGAGACCCAGTACTTC.

The chain is built from TRBV30 and TRBJ1-6; possibly TRBD1 for D (6 bases). The CDR3 extends over 15 amino acids. Germline V gives CDR1 GTSNPN, CDR2 SVGIG (reference sequence). V lost 4 bases and J 2 bases, leaving 12 bases between the germline ends. CDR3 residues: CAWKAGVTYNSPLHF. The CDR3 DNA reads as TGTGCCTGGAAGGCAGGGGTAACCTATAATTCACCCCTCCACTTT.

The chain joins TRBV4-2 to TRBJ1-6; D is uncertain. CDR3 length: 14 amino acids. V was shortened by 5 bases and J by 8 bases, with 13 bases between the two germline ends. Germline V gives CDR1 LGHNA, CDR2 YNFKEQ. The CDR3 DNA follows: TGTGCCAGCAGCAAACGACAAAACGATTCACCCCTCCACTTT. It encodes CASSKRQNDSPLHF.

The chain couples TRBV19 to TRBJ2-3; tentatively, D is TRBD2 (5 bases). The CDR3 has 16 residues. From germline, CDR1 is LNHDA and CDR2 SQIVND (reference sequence). V dropped 4 bases and J dropped 6 bases, with 20 bases sitting between them. CDR3 sequence reads: CASSTRSRGPSDTQYF. In DNA, the CDR3 is TGTGCCAGTAGTACCCGCTCGAGAGGGCCATCTGATACGCAGTATTTT.

As for this clone: The same CDR3 also results from other DNA sequences found in this sample. The J gene is TRBJ1-5, the V gene TRBV7-2, with TRBD1 identical over 8 bases. The germline gives CDR1 SGHTA, CDR2 FQGNSA. The CDR3 sequence is 17 residues long. V trimming: 1 base; J trimming: 2 bases; junction bases outside the gene matches: 7. CDR3: CASSLVPGGLGNQPQHF. For the CDR3, the DNA is TGTGCCAGCAGCTTAGTTCCAGGGGGCCTGGGCAATCAGCCCCAGCATTTT.

The genes are TRBV2 and TRBJ2-1; 7 bases are shared with TRBD2. The CDR3 runs 18 residues. V shed 1 base, J shed 0 bases, and the junction held 9 bases outside the gene matches. CDR1 and CDR2 from the germline V gene are SNHLY and FYNNEI. CDR3 nucleotide sequence: TGTGCCAGCAGTGAAGAGGTGGGGCGGGAGAGCTCCTACAATGAGCAGTTCTTC. Translated, it gives CASSEEVGRESSYNEQFF.

The chain has TRBV2 and TRBJ2-7; perhaps TRBD2 as D (5 bases). Germline assignment: CDR1 SNHLY and CDR2 FYNNEI. Trimming stripped 7 bases from V and 2 bases from J, with 18 bases between. This CDR3 has 15 residues. As DNA, the CDR3 is TGTGCCAGCACCAAGGGCGGTCGGGAAGCCTACGAGCAGTACTTC. Protein: CASTKGGREAYEQYF.